This entry describes one T cell receptor (beta chain). The antigen remains undetermined. This may come from a read error, since a much larger clone is one base off. This sample is part of a study of T cell repertoires in cytomegalovirus infection. Study summary: CMV epitopes in the study were HLA-C-restricted (recently identified) and HLA-B-restricted (well studied).

CDR3 length equals 16 residues. The germline CDR1 and CDR2 sequences are MGHRA and YSYEKL. TCRdb independently ran MiXCR on the reads; one entry per CDR3 protein. The sample has about 830,000 distinct CDR3 sequences; about 33% are singletons. This sequence joins TRBV4-1 and TRBJ2-1; perhaps TRBD1 as D (6 bases). This material consisted of cultured CD8+ T cells from PBMCs, taken from culture after CMV antigen stimulation. The receptor was isolated from a human donor in good health (CMV status not recorded). Some clones in this sample may be carry-over from other donors' samples. The CDR3 sequence: CASSQDRGLSYDEQFF. The CDR3 DNA reads as TGCGCCAGCAGCCAAGACAGGGGCTTGTCCTACGATGAGCAGTTCTTC.